The rows below give T cell receptor beta chains drawn from one sample of a study of blood T cell repertoires in COVID-19. Sequenced by immunoSEQ multiplex PCR; TCRdb stores in-frame clones only, minus some. The sample records 450,000 to 500,000 clones, roughly 87% being singletons. Material: PBMCs or T cells enriched from blood (not recorded which). The source is a woman between 18 and 30 years old who had recovered from COVID-19. CDR3s include the opening cysteine and the closing phenylalanine or tryptophan. Each record gives: D gene, V gene, J gene, clone size, CDR3 protein, CDR3 DNA. A D gene is named only where the DNA matches it firmly. Rows may omit the clone size; those that give it use once, few, many or a size class.

TRBD1	TRBV7-2	TRBJ1-5	NA	CASSFGTGVNQPQHF	TGTGCCAGCAGCTTCGGGACAGGGGTCAATCAGCCCCAGCATTTT
NA	TRBV15	TRBJ1-5	NA	CATSRDLGADSSNQPQHF	TGTGCCACCAGCAGAGATCTTGGGGCCGACAGTAGCAATCAGCCCCAGCATTTT
NA	TRBV5-1	TRBJ2-3	NA	CASSQSGGRGDTQYF	TGCGCCAGCAGCCAATCCGGGGGGCGGGGAGATACGCAGTATTTT
TRBD1	TRBV27	TRBJ1-1	NA	CASSWAGGTTEAFF	TGTGCCAGCAGTTGGGCAGGGGGAACGACTGAAGCTTTCTTT
NA	TRBV5-6	TRBJ1-6	NA	CASSLWSGLNSPLHF	TGTGCCAGCAGCTTGTGGTCAGGGCTGAATTCACCCCTCCACTTT
TRBD1	TRBV5-4	TRBJ1-5	NA	CASSPDRGGQPQHF	TGTGCCAGCAGCCCCGACAGGGGGGGTCAGCCCCAGCATTTT
NA	TRBV7-9	TRBJ1-1	NA	CASSFGQGLSGAFF	TGTGCCAGCAGCTTTGGGCAGGGTCTATCTGGGGCTTTCTTT
NA	TRBV19	TRBJ2-2	NA	CASITAVGGEVGELFF	TGTGCCAGTATTACCGCTGTCGGAGGGGAGGTCGGGGAGCTGTTTTTT
TRBD1	TRBV6-1	TRBJ1-3	few	CASSEAEGQGASTIYF	TGTGCCAGCAGTGAAGCTGAAGGGCAGGGGGCGAGTACCATATATTTT
TRBD1	TRBV10-3	TRBJ2-7	NA	CAISEEDRSGQYF	TGTGCCATCAGTGAGGAGGACAGGTCGGGGCAGTACTTC